These 18 T cell receptor beta chains were all obtained from the same sample, sequenced in a study of blood T cell repertoires in COVID-19. The repertoire was sequenced with immunoSEQ multiplex PCR; TCRdb's copy has only in-frame clones and lacks some. The repertoire holds 200,000 to 300,000 clones, roughly nine tenths seen once, with about 7% in the top ten. Input material: peripheral blood. These receptors came from a man in his fifties or sixties who had recovered from COVID-19.

The rearrangement links TRBV6-5 to TRBJ1-1, with D uncertain. Germline loops: CDR1 MNHEY, CDR2 SVGAGI. V was clipped by 2 bases and J by 6 bases, with 13 bases between them. The CDR3 has 14 residues. DNA for the CDR3: TGTGCCAGCAGTTACAGGCTCCGGGGAGCTGAAGCTTTCTTT. Protein sequence: CASSYRLRGAEAFF.

The chain combines TRBV15 with TRBJ1-2; no reliable D call. The CDR3 runs 15 residues. With 2 bases removed from V and 2 bases from J, the gap between germline ends came to 12 bases. The germline gives CDR1 LNHNV, CDR2 YYDKDF (reference sequence). In nucleotides, the CDR3 is TGTGCCACCAGCAGAAACCAGAGGGTAAACTATGGCTACACCTTC. Its protein is CATSRNQRVNYGYTF. The variable domain in full, with the rest retrieved from reference TRBV15 and TRBJ1-2, is DAMVIQNPRYQVTQFGKPVTLSCSQTLNHNVMYWYQQKSSQAPKLLFHYYDKDFNNEADTPDNFQSRRPNTSFCFLDIRSPGLGDTAMYLCATSRNQRVNYGYTFGSGTRLTVV.

The V call is TRBV6-4, the J call TRBJ1-1, with a weak D call TRBD1 (6 bases). CDR1 is MRHNA and CDR2 is SNTAGT in the germline V gene. Trimming took off 3 bases at V and 11 bases at J, with 10 bases between the two ends. CDR3 size: 11 residues. CDR3 DNA: TGTGCCAGCAGTGAGGGGGCGCATGCTTTCTTT. Protein product: CASSEGAHAFF.

This chain uses TRBV29-1 with TRBJ2-1, with TRBD1 identical over 7 bases. Germline V gene data show CDR1 as SQVTM and CDR2 as ANQGSEA. This CDR3 is built from 13 residues. V lost 7 bases to trimming and J lost 6 bases; unmatched junction nucleotides: 9. For the CDR3, the DNA is TGCAGCGGGACCACAGGGGTTGGCAATGAGCAGTTCTTC. This translates into CSGTTGVGNEQFF.

The table lists this clone with a count of one. The chain carries TRBV4-2 and TRBJ1-1, with 7 bases lining up with TRBD1. The trim removed 4 bases at V and 5 bases at J, leaving 7 bases unmatched. The CDR3 loop spans 14 amino acids. Germline V lookup: CDR1 LGHNA, CDR2 YNFKEQ. The CDR3 here is CASSPRDSFTEAFF. CDR3 bases: TGTGCCAGCAGCCCCCGGGACAGTTTTACTGAAGCTTTCTTT.

The chain couples TRBV5-4 to TRBJ2-2; 9 bases line up with TRBD2. With V trimmed by 4 bases and J by 1 base, 2 bases remained unmatched. The CDR3 contains 15 residues. Per the germline V gene, CDR1 is SGHNT and CDR2 is YYREEE (reference sequence). CDR3 coding DNA: TGTGCCAGCAGCCAACTAGCGGGGAACACCGGGGAGCTGTTTTTT. This sequence encodes CASSQLAGNTGELFF.

This rearrangement joins TRBV6-6 to TRBJ1-1; 10 bases map to TRBD1. CDR3 length equals 16 residues. J gave up 1 base and V 0 bases, and 2 bases lay outside the gene matches. Germline CDR1 MNHNY, CDR2 SVGAGI (reference sequence). In DNA form, the CDR3 reads TGTGCCAGCAGTTACTCGACAGGGGGCTGGAACACTGAAGCTTTCTTT. This sequence encodes CASSYSTGGWNTEAFF.

The chain uses TRBV18 and TRBJ1-4; D is possibly TRBD1 (6 bases). The germline V gene has CDR1 KGHSH and CDR2 LQKENI. There are 15 residues in the CDR3. V lost 3 bases to trimming and J lost 7 bases, with 15 bases between them. CDR3 residues: CASSPFWGRGEKLFF. For the CDR3, the DNA is TGTGCCAGCTCACCCTTCTGGGGGCGCGGTGAAAAACTGTTTTTT.

The chain employs TRBV24-1 and TRBJ2-1; weak D call: TRBD1 (6 bases). V gave up 0 bases and J gave up 4 bases, with 12 bases separating them. The CDR3 has 16 amino acids. The germline V gene has CDR1 KGHDR and CDR2 SFDVKD. The CDR3 region has the DNA TGTGCCACCAGTGATTTGTCGGTGGGACAATACAATGAGCAGTTCTTC. This gives the protein CATSDLSVGQYNEQFF.

V is TRBV5-1 and J is TRBJ2-2; D is uncertain. CDR1 is SGHRS, CDR2 YFSETQ, per germline. The CDR3 is 14 residues long. Deletions cut 5 bases from V and 6 bases from J, with 14 bases between. CDR3 sequence (DNA): TGCGCCAGCAGAGACCAGGTTGTATCCGGGGAGCTGTTTTTT. Its translation is CASRDQVVSGELFF.

The chain combines TRBV7-9 with TRBJ2-3; the D gene is possibly TRBD2 (7 bases). The CDR3 extends over 17 amino acids. Trimming left V 6 bases short and J 0 bases short, with 19 bases between. Germline CDR1 SEHNR, CDR2 FQNEAQ (reference sequence). This CDR3 is CASSSRGAIHSTDTQYF. DNA of the CDR3: TGTGCCAGCAGTAGTCGGGGGGCGATACACAGCACAGATACGCAGTATTTT.

The rearrangement links TRBV11-2 to TRBJ2-3, with a tentative D call TRBD2 (6 bases). Trimming cost V 0 bases and J 3 bases, with 16 bases left between them. CDR1 SGHAT and CDR2 FQNNGV come from the germline V gene. The CDR3 length is 17 residues. The CDR3: CASSLDHGGVRTDTQYF. The CDR3 DNA reads as TGTGCCAGCAGCTTAGATCACGGCGGGGTGAGAACAGATACGCAGTATTTT.

This CDR3 reads CASTTTSLQGAALFF. CDR3 DNA sequence: TGTGCCAGCACCACAACCTCTTTACAGGGGGCAGCACTGTTTTTT. The J gene is TRBJ1-4, the V gene TRBV6-5; 9 bases agree with TRBD1. Germline values: CDR1 MNHEY, CDR2 SVGAGI. The CDR3 totals 15 residues. V was pared by 7 bases and J by 13 bases, with 16 bases of the junction left unmatched.

The V and J genes are TRBV19 and TRBJ1-5, with D perhaps TRBD1 (6 bases). The germline V gene has CDR1 LNHDA and CDR2 SQIVND (reference sequence). The CDR3 is 14 residues long. V was shortened by 3 bases and J by 7 bases, with 13 bases between the two germline ends. The CDR3 nucleotides are TGTGCCAGTAGTATGGCCAGGGGATGGCAGCCCCAGCATTTT. It yields the protein CASSMARGWQPQHF. Using reference TRBV19 and TRBJ1-5 for the parts outside the CDR3, the full variable domain is DGGITQSPKYLFRKEGQNVTLSCEQNLNHDAMYWYRQDPGQGLRLIYYSQIVNDFQKGDIAEGYSVSREKKESFPLTVTSAQKNPTAFYLCASSMARGWQPQHFGDGTRLSIL.

The chain is built from TRBV18 and TRBJ1-1; no clear D. The CDR3 has 14 residues. CDR1 is KGHSH, CDR2 LQKENI, per germline. Deletions cut 3 bases from V and 5 bases from J, with 13 bases between. CDR3 nucleotides: TGTGCCAGCTCACCCGGGAGTATTCTGACTGAAGCTTTCTTT. Translation: CASSPGSILTEAFF.

The chain links TRBV7-2 to TRBJ2-1; 8 nucleotides agree with TRBD1. This CDR3 has 15 amino acids. From germline, CDR1 is SGHTA and CDR2 FQGNSA. J lost 4 bases, V lost 3 bases, and 5 bases had no gene match. The CDR3, as DNA: TGTGCCAGCAGCTTTCAGGGGGCACCTTACAATGAGCAGTTCTTC. Translated, it gives CASSFQGAPYNEQFF.

The J gene is TRBJ1-5, the V gene TRBV9, with 9 positions matching TRBD1. The germline gives CDR1 SGDLS, CDR2 YYNGEE. CDR3 size: 13 residues. The V and J ends lost 4 bases and 7 bases, in that order; junction bases with no gene match: 3. This CDR3 reads CASSTGQGQPQHF. CDR3 bases: TGTGCCAGCAGCACCGGACAGGGGCAGCCCCAGCATTTT.

The chain combines TRBV7-2 with TRBJ2-3; D is undetermined. Trimming pared 5 bases from V and 6 bases from J, leaving 12 bases between. The germline gives CDR1 SGHTA, CDR2 FQGNSA. This CDR3 has 13 residues. CDR3 loop: CASSLSYFDTQYF. The CDR3 coding sequence is TGTGCCAGCAGCCTATCCTACTTCGATACGCAGTATTTT.